This entry features one T cell receptor (beta chain) sequence. Its antigen is as yet unknown. This entry comes from a study of CD4 T cells in relation to SARS-CoV-2 and coronaviruses. The overall study: PBMCs were cultured with antigen for over 8 days before TCR beta sequencing. The negative reference was HIV-1 Nef peptide pool or peptide-free culture. Findings and caveats of the study: The cross-reactivity analysis covered only spike protein, not other viral proteins.

With V trimmed by 2 bases and J by 1 base, 8 bases remained unmatched. There are 19 residues in the CDR3. Germline V CDR1 and CDR2: KGHDR, SFDVKD. CD4+ T cells from unexposed donors were obtained before the COVID-19 pandemic (2011-2018). After roughly 9 days of culture, CD4+ T cells were isolated. Testing used SARS-CoV-2 S/N and four cold-coronavirus spikes on unexposed-donor CD4+ T cells, cells permitting. Assay: immunoSEQ multiplex PCR; the TCRdb copy retains only in-frame clones and omits some. The data hold around 25,000 clones, with about 80% observed a single time. The V gene is TRBV24-1, the J gene TRBJ2-1, with 12 bases fitting TRBD1. The clonotype comes from a human donor in good health. Sequencing used CD4+ T cells from PBMCs, cultured in vitro. CDR3 DNA: TGTGCCACCAGTGATTCTCCGGGACAGGGGGCGAAATCCTACAATGAGCAGTTCTTC. Its protein product is CATSDSPGQGAKSYNEQFF.